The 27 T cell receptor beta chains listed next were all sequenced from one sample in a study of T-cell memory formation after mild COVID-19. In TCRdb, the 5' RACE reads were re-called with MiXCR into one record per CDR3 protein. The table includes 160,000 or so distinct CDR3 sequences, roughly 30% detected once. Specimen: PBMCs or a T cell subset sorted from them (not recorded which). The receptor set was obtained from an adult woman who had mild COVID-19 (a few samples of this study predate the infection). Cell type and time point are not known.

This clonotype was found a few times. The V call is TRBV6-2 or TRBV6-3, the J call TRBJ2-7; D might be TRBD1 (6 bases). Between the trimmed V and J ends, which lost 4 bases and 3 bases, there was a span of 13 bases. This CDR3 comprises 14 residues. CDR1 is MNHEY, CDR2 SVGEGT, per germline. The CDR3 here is CASSSQGRSYEQYF. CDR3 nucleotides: TGTGCCAGCAGTTCCCAGGGGCGGAGCTACGAGCAGTACTTC.

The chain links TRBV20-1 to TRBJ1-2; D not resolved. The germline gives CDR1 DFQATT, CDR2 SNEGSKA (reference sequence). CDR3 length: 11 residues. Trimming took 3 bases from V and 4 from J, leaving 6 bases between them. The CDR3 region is CSARSGYGYTF. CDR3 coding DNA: TGCAGTGCTAGGAGCGGCTATGGCTACACCTTC.

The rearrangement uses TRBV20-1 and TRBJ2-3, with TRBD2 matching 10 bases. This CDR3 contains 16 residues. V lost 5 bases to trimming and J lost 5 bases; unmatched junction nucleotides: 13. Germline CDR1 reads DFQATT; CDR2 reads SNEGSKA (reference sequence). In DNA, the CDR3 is TGCAGTGCTGGCCCTAAAGCGGGAGGGCCGGGAGATACGCAGTATTTT. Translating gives CSAGPKAGGPGDTQYF.

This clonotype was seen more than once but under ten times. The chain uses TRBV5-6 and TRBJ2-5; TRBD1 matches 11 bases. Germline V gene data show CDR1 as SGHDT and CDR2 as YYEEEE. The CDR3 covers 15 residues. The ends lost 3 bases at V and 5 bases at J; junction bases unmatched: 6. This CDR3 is CASSSGTGGGETQYF. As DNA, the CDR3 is TGTGCCAGCAGCTCCGGGACAGGGGGAGGGGAGACCCAGTACTTC.

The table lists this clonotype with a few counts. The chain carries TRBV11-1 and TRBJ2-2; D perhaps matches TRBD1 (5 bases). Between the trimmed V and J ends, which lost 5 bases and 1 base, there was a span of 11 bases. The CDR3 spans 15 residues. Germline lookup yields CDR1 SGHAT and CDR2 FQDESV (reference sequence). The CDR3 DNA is TGTGCCAGCAGCCGACCAGGGATGAACACCGGGGAGCTGTTTTTT. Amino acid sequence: CASSRPGMNTGELFF.

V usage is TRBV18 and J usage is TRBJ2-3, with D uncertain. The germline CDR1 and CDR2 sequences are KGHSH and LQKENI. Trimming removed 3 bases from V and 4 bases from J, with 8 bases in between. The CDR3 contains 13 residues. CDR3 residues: CASSPNRADTQYF. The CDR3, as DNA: TGTGCCAGCTCACCTAATCGGGCAGATACGCAGTATTTT.

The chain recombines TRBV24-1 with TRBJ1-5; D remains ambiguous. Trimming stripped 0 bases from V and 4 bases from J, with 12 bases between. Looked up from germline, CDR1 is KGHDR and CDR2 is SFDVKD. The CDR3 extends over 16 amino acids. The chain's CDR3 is CATSDLHSVDNQPQHF. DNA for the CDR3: TGTGCCACCAGTGATTTGCATAGCGTGGATAATCAGCCCCAGCATTTT.

The CDR3 DNA is TGTGCCAGCAGTTACGGGGGCTTCCTCTCTGGAAACACCATATATTTT. It specifies CASSYGGFLSGNTIYF. This sequence joins TRBV6-5 and TRBJ1-3, with D tentatively TRBD1 (6 bases). The CDR3 consists of 16 residues. The V and J ends lost 2 bases and 0 bases respectively, with 11 bases between them. Germline V CDR1 and CDR2: MNHEY, SVGAGI.

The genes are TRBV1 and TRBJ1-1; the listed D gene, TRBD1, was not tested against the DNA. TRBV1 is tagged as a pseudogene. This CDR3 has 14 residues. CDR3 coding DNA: TGCACCAGCAGCCACGGACAGGGAGACACTGAAGCTTTCTTT. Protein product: CTSSHGQGDTEAFF.

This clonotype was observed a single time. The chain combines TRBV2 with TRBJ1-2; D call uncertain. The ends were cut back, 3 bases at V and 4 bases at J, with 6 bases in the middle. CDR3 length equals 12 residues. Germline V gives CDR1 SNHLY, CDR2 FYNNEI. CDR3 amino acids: CASSDTPYGYTF. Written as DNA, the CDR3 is TGTGCCAGCAGTGACACACCCTATGGCTACACCTTC. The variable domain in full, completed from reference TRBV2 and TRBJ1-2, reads EPEVTQTPSHQVTQMGQEVILRCVPISNHLYFYWYRQILGQKVEFLVSFYNNEISEKSEIFDDQFSVERPDGSNFTLKIRSTKLEDSAMYFCASSDTPYGYTFGSGTRLTVV.

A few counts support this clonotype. This chain's CDR3 is CASSDTGTANNEQFF. DNA of the CDR3: TGTGCCAGCAGTGACACCGGGACGGCCAACAATGAGCAGTTCTTC. The chain combines TRBV6-2 or TRBV6-3 with TRBJ2-1; D could derive from TRBD1 or TRBD2 (5 bases each). The CDR3 has 15 amino acids. Germline CDR1 MNHEY, CDR2 SVGEGT. V lost 5 bases, J lost 5 bases, and 16 bases lay in between.

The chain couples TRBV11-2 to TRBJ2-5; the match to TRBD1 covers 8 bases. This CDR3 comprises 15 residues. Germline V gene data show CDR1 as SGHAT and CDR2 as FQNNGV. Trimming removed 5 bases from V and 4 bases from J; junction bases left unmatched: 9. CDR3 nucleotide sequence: TGTGCCAGCAGCCGAATCAGGGGGCCTACAGAGACCCAGTACTTC. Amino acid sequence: CASSRIRGPTETQYF.

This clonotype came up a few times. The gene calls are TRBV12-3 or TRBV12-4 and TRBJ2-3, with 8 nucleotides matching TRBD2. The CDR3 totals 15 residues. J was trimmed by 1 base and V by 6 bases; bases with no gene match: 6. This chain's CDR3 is CASSPTGGGTDTQYF. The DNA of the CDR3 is TGTGCCAGCAGCCCGACGGGGGGGGGCACAGATACGCAGTATTTT.

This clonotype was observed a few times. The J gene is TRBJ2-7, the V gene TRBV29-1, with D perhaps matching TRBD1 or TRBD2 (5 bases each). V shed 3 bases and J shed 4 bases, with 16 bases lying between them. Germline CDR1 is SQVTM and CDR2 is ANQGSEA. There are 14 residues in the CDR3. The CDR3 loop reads CSVDQDIGGYEQYF. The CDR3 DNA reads TGCAGCGTTGATCAGGACATTGGGGGATACGAGCAGTACTTC.

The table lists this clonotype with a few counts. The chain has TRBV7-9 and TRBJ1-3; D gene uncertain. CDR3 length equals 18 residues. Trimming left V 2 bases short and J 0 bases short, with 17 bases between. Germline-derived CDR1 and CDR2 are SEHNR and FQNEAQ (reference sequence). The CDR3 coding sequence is TGTGCCAGCAGCTTATTTTCGGGTCGCTCCGGCTCTGGAAACACCATATATTTT. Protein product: CASSLFSGRSGSGNTIYF. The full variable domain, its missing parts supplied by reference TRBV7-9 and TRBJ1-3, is DTGVSQNPRHKITKRGQNVTFRCDPISEHNRLYWYRQTLGQGPEFLTYFQNEAQLEKSRLLSDRFSAERPKGSFSTLEIQRTEQGDSAMYLCASSLFSGRSGSGNTIYFGEGSWLTVV.

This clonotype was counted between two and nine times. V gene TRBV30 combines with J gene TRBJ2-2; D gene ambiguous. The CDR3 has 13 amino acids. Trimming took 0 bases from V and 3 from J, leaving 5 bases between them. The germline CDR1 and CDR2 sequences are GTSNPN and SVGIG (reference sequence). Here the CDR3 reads CAWSVLDTGELFF. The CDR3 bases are TGTGCCTGGAGTGTACTTGACACCGGGGAGCTGTTTTTT.

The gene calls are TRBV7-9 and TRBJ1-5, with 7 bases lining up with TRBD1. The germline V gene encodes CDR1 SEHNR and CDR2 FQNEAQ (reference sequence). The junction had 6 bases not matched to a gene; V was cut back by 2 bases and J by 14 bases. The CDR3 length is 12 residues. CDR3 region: CASSLSGGIKHF. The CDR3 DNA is TGTGCCAGCAGCTTATCAGGGGGGATAAAGCATTTT.

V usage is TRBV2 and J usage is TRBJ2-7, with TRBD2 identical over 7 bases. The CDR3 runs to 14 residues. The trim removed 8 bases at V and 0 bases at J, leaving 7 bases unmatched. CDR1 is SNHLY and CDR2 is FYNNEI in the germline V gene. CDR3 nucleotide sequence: TGTGCCAGCGGTCCGGGGGGAAACTCCTACGAGCAGTACTTC. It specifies CASGPGGNSYEQYF.

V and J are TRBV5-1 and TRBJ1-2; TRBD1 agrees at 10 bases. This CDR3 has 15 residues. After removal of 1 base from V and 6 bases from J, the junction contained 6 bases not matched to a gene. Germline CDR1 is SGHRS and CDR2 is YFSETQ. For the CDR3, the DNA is TGCGCCAGCAGCTTGTTGGGGGACAGGGGCCATGGCTACACCTTC. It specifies CASSLLGDRGHGYTF.

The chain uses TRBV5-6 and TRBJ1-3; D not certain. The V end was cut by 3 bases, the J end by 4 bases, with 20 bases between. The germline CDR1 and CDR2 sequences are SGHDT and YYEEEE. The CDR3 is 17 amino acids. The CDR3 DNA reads TGTGCCAGCAGCTGGGCCCCTACCAGGCTCCAAGGAAACACCATATATTTT. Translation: CASSWAPTRLQGNTIYF.

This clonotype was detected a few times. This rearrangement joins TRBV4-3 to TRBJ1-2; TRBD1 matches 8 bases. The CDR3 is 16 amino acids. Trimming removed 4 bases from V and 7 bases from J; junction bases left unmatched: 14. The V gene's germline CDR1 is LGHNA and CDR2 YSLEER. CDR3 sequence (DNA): TGCGCCAGCAGCCCAGGCGAACGGACAGGGCTTGCTGGCTACACCTTC. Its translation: CASSPGERTGLAGYTF.

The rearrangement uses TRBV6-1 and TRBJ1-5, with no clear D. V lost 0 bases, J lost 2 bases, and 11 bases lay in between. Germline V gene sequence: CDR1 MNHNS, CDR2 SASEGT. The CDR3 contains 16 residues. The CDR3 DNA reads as TGTGCCAGCAGTGAAGCGGGAGGAACGGGCAATCAGCCCCAGCATTTT. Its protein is CASSEAGGTGNQPQHF.

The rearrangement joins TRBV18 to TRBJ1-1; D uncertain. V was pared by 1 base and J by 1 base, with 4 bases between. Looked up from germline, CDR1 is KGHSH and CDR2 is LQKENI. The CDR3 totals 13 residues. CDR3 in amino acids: CASSPRRNTEAFF. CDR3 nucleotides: TGTGCCAGCTCACCACGGAGGAACACTGAAGCTTTCTTT.

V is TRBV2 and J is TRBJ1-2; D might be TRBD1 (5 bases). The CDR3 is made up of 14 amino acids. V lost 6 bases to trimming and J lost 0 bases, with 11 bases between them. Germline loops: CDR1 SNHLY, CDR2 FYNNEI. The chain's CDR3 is CASSRQLANYGYTF. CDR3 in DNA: TGTGCCAGCAGCAGACAGTTAGCTAACTATGGCTACACCTTC.

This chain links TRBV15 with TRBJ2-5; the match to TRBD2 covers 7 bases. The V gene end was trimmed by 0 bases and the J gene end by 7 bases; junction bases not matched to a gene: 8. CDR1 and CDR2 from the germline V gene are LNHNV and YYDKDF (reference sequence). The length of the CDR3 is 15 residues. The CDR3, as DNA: TGTGCCACCAGCAGAGATCGGGGAGGGAGGGTGACCCAGTACTTC. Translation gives CATSRDRGGRVTQYF. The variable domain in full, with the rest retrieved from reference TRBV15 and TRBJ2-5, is DAMVIQNPRYQVTQFGKPVTLSCSQTLNHNVMYWYQQKSSQAPKLLFHYYDKDFNNEADTPDNFQSRRPNTSFCFLDIRSPGLGDTAMYLCATSRDRGGRVTQYFGPGTRLLVL.

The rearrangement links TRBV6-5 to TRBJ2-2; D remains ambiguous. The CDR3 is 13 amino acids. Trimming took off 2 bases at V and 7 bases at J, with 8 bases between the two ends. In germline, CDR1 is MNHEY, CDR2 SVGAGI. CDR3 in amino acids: CASSYGPGGELFF. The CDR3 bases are TGTGCCAGCAGTTACGGACCTGGCGGGGAGCTGTTTTTT.

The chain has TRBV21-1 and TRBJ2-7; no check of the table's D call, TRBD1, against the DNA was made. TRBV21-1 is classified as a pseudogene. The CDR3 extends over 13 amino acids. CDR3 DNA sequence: TGTGCCAGCAGCGGAGCAGGGCTATACGAGCAGTACTTC. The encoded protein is CASSGAGLYEQYF.